This TCR beta chain was sequenced for a study of blood T cell repertoires in COVID-19. Germline V CDR1 and CDR2: MNHEY, SMNVEV (reference sequence). J lost 2 bases, V lost 0 bases, and 4 bases had no gene match. This CDR3 has 15 residues. Repertoires were generated with immunoSEQ multiplex PCR, while TCRdb's copy carries only in-frame clones and drops some. Seen here are over 150,000 clones, around nine tenths observed once, and the top ten hold around 0.63%. The gene calls are TRBV27 and TRBJ2-7; 7 positions agree with TRBD2. Sequenced: peripheral blood. This clonotype was sampled from a man between 60 and 75 years old with COVID-19, enrolled during active disease. In DNA form, the CDR3 reads TGTGCCAGCAGTTTATCGCTCGGGAGGACCTACGAGCAGTACTTC. Translation: CASSLSLGRTYEQYF.